This T cell receptor (beta chain) stems from a study of blood T cells in healthy people across ages. As for this clonotype: The antigen is undetermined.

Per germline, CDR1 WSHSY and CDR2 SAAADI. The V end was cut by 3 bases, the J end by 1 base, with 17 bases between. The CDR3 is 17 residues long. Study findings and constraints: Age showed a roughly linear inverse relationship with TCR beta diversity per million T cells.

The authors ran a second PCR of 7 to 11 cycles using a sample-barcoded 5' primer and a J-beta primer mix. TCRdb reanalysed the 5' RACE reads using MiXCR and keeps one entry per CDR3 protein. The table has 1.6 million or so distinct CDR3 sequences, roughly 32% seen once. Whenever a sample was processed, at least 6.5 million PBMCs were isolated. The origin of this receptor is a woman aged 25 to 45 in good health. V is TRBV10-2 and J is TRBJ2-3, with D maybe TRBD2 (6 bases). Sequenced material: blood. CDR3 bases: TGCGCCAGCAGTGATCTCCGGTGGGGGGAGGGCACAGATACGCAGTATTTT. It encodes CASSDLRWGEGTDTQYF.